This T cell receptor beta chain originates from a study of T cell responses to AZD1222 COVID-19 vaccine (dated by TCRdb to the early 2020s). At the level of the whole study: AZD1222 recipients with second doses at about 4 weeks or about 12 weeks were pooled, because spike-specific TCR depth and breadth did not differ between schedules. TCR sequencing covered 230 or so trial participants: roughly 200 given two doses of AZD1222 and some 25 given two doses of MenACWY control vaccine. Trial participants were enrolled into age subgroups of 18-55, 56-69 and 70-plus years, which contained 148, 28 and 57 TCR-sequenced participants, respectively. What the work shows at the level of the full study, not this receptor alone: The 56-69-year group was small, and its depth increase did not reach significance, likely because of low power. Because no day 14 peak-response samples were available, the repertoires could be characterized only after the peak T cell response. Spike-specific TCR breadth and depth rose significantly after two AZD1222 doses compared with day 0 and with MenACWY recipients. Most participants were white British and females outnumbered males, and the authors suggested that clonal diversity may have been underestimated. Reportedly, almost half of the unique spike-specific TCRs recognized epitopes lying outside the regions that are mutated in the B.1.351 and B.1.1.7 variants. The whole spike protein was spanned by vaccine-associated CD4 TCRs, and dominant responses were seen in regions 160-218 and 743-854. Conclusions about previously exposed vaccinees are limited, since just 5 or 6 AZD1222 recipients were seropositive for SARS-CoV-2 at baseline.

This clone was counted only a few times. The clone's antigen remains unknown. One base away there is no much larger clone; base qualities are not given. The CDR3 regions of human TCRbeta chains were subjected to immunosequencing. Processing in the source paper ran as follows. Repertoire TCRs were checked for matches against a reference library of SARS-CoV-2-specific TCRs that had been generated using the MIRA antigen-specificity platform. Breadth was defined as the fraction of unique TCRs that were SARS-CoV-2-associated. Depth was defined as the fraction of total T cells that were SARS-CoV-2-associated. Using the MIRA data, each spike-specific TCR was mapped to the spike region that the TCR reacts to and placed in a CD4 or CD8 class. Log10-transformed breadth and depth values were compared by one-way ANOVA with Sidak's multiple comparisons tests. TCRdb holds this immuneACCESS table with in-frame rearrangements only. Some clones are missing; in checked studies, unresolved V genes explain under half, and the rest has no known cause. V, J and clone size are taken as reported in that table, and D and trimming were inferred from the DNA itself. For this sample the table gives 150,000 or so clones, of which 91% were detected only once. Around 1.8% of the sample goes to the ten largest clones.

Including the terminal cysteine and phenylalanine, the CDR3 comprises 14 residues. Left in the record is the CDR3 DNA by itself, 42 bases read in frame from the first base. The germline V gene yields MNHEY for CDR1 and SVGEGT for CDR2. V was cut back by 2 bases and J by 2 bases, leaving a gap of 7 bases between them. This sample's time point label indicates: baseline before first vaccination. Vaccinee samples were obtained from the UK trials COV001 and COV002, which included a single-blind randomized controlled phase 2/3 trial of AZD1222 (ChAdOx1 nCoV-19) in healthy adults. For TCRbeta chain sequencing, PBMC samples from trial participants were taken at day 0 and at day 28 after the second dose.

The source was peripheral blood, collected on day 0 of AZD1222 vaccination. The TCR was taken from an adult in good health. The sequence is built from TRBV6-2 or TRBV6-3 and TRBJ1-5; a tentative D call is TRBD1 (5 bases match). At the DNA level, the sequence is TGTGCCAGCAGTTACCCGGGGGGCAATCAGCCCCAGCATTTT. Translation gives CASSYPGGNQPQHF.